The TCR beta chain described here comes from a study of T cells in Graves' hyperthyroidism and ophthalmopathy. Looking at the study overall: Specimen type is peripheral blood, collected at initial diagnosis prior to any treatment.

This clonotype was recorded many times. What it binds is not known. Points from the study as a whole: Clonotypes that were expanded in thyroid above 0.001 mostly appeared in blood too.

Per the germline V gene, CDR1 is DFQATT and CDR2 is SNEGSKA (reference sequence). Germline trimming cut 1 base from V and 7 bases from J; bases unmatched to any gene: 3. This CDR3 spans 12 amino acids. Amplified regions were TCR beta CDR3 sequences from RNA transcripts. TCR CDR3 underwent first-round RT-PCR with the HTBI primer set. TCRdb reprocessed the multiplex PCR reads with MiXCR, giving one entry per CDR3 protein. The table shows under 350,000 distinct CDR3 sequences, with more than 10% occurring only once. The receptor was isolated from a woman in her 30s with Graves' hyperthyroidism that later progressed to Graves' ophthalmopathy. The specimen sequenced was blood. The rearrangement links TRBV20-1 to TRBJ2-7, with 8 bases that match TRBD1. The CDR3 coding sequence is TGCAGTGCTAGAGGGGACAGGAGAGAGCAGTACTTC. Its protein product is CSARGDRREQYF.